These 9 T cell receptor beta chains came from one sample sequenced in a study of spatial heterogeneity in lung cancer. TCRdb used MiXCR to reprocess the 5' RACE reads, holding one entry per CDR3 protein. The repertoire includes 2,500 to 3,000 distinct CDR3 sequences, 49% of them detected once, and around 60% sits in the top ten. Time point specified: sample taken at primary tumor resection. Study results and limitations: How many expanded intratumoral alpha and beta TCRs were present tracked the tumor mutation count, which was a count of nonsynonymous mutations.

Antigens of these TCRs are unknown. Sequences were derived from lung tumor tissue, sampled at surgery. These receptor sequences come from a male donor with early-stage non-small cell lung cancer.

This clonotype is judged medium-sized. For a library built for alpha chains, this beta chain is a stray read; little rests on its size. The chain carries TRBV18 and TRBJ2-2, with 8 bases that match TRBD2. CDR1 is KGHSH and CDR2 is LQKENI in the germline V gene. The CDR3 spans 18 residues. Trimming removed 4 bases from V and 1 base from J; junction bases left unmatched: 11. CDR3 DNA sequence: TGTGCCAGCTCACTGCAAGGCGTCAGCGGGAGGAACACCGGGGAGCTGTTTTTT. The encoded protein is CASSLQGVSGRNTGELFF.

Relative to its sample, this clonotype is medium-sized (0.01 to 0.1%). This beta chain lies outside the target of a library built for alpha chains; its clone size means little. The chain couples TRBV29-1 to TRBJ2-5; D may be TRBD2 (5 bases). This CDR3 is 14 amino acids long. Germline assignment: CDR1 SQVTM and CDR2 ANQGSEA. V shed 4 bases and J shed 2 bases, with 14 bases lying between them. Here the CDR3 reads CSVGWGSAQETQYF. CDR3 DNA: TGCAGCGTTGGATGGGGTAGCGCTCAAGAGACCCAGTACTTC.

Remarks on this clonotype: This beta chain is an off-target read within a library intended for alpha chains, so its frequency means little. The J gene is TRBJ2-7, the V gene TRBV20-1; D is perhaps TRBD2 (6 bases). Germline V gene data show CDR1 as DFQATT and CDR2 as SNEGSKA (reference sequence). The V and J ends lost 0 bases and 5 bases respectively, with 14 bases between them. CDR3 size: 14 residues. CDR3 loop: CSARDPRGGDEQYF. CDR3 bases: TGCAGTGCTAGAGATCCGCGGGGTGGGGACGAGCAGTACTTC.

Turning to this clonotype: Because the library targeted alpha chains, this beta chain is an off-target read whose size means little. V and J are TRBV12-5 and TRBJ1-1; 10 bases map to TRBD1. Germline loops: CDR1 LGHNT, CDR2 FRNRAP. Trimming cost V 1 base and J 5 bases; bases outside gene matches: 7. The CDR3 is 16 amino acids. The CDR3 DNA reads as TGTGCTAGTGGTTTGGACCCGGACAGGGGGGGAACTGAAGCTTTCTTT. As protein: CASGLDPDRGGTEAFF.

A word on this clonotype: Since it is a stray read in a library aimed at alpha chains, this beta chain has a size that is not meaningful. The V and J genes are TRBV20-1 and TRBJ2-3; D gene unclear. This CDR3 region has 16 residues. Looked up from germline, CDR1 is DFQATT and CDR2 is SNEGSKA (reference sequence). Trimming took off 0 bases at V and 4 bases at J, with 17 bases between the two ends. This CDR3 reads CSARDPTRGVADTQYF. The DNA for the CDR3 is TGCAGTGCTAGAGATCCGACTCGTGGGGTCGCAGATACGCAGTATTTT.

Of note for this clonotype: This beta chain lies outside the target of a library built for alpha chains; its clone size means little. The chain has TRBV28 and TRBJ1-1, with D maybe TRBD1 (5 bases). The CDR3 length is 14 residues. Deletions cut 2 bases from V and 5 bases from J, with 12 bases between. The V gene's germline CDR1 is MDHEN and CDR2 SYDVKM. This CDR3 is CASSLPGSRTEAFF. The CDR3 DNA reads TGTGCCAGCAGTTTACCAGGGAGTCGTACTGAAGCTTTCTTT.

Worth noting for this clonotype: A library prepared for alpha chains yielded this beta chain as an off-target read; its size is of little meaning. J is TRBJ1-5 and V is TRBV6-6; 11 nucleotides agree with TRBD1. This CDR3 is built from 17 residues. The V gene's germline CDR1 is MNHNY and CDR2 SVGAGI (reference sequence). V lost 2 bases and J lost 5; bases outside the gene matches: 8. This chain's CDR3 is CASSYGQGAGTYQPQHF. The CDR3 DNA follows: TGTGCCAGCAGTTACGGACAGGGGGCCGGGACCTATCAGCCCCAGCATTTT.

This clonotype appeared once. In a library made to pick up alpha chains, this beta chain is a stray read with a size that means little. The chain carries TRBV12-3 or TRBV12-4 and TRBJ2-3, with D unclear. CDR3 length: 14 amino acids. The V end was cut by 3 bases, the J end by 2 bases, with 9 bases between. The CDR3: CASSLAQYTDTQYF. CDR3 nucleotide sequence: TGTGCCAGCAGTTTGGCCCAGTACACAGATACGCAGTATTTT.

As concerns this clonotype: This beta chain is off target for a library built for alpha chains, so its abundance means little. This chain links TRBV28 with TRBJ2-5; 8 positions agree with TRBD1. Germline V gene data show CDR1 as MDHEN and CDR2 as SYDVKM. V trimming: 3 bases; J trimming: 7 bases; junction bases outside the gene matches: 10. This CDR3 contains 15 residues. This chain's CDR3 is CASSFVAGGVGTQYF. For the CDR3, the DNA is TGTGCCAGCAGTTTCGTCGCAGGGGGCGTTGGGACCCAGTACTTC. The full variable domain, rest sourced from reference TRBV28 and TRBJ2-5, is DVKVTQSSRYLVKRTGEKVFLECVQDMDHENMFWYRQDPGLGLRLIYFSYDVKMKEKGDIPEGYSVSREKKERFSLILESASTNQTSMYLCASSFVAGGVGTQYFGPGTRLLVL.